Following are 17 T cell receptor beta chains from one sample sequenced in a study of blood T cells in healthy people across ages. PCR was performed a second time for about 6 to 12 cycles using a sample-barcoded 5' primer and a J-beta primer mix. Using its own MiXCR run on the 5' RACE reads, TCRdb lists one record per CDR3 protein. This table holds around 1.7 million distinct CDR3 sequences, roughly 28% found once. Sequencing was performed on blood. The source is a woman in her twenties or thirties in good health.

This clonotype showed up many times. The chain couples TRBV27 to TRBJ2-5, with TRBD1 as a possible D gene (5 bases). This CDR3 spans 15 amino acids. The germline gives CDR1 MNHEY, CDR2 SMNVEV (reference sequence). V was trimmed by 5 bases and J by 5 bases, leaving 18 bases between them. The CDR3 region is CASSPSAAGYETQYF. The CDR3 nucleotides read TGTGCCAGCAGTCCCTCCGCGGCAGGGTATGAGACCCAGTACTTC.

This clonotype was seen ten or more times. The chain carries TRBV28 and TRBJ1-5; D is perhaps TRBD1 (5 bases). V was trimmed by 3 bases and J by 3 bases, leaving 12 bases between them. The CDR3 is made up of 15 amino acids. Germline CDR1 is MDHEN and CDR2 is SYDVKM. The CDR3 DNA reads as TGTGCCAGCAGTTTCGTAGGGACCCTCAATCAGCCCCAGCATTTT. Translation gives CASSFVGTLNQPQHF. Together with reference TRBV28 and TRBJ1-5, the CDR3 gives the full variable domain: DVKVTQSSRYLVKRTGEKVFLECVQDMDHENMFWYRQDPGLGLRLIYFSYDVKMKEKGDIPEGYSVSREKKERFSLILESASTNQTSMYLCASSFVGTLNQPQHFGDGTRLSIL.

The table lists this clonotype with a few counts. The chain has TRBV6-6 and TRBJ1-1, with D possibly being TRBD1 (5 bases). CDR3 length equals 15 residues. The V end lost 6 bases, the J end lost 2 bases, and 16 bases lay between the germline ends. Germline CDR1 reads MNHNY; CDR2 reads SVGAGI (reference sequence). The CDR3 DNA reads TGTGCCAGCAGGGGACCCGGGGGTAGTAACACTGAAGCTTTCTTT. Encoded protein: CASRGPGGSNTEAFF.

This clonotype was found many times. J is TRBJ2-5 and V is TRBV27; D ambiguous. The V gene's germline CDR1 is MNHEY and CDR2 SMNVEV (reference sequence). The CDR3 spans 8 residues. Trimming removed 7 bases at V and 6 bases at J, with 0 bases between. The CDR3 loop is CASKTQYF. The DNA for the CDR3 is TGTGCCAGCAAGACCCAGTACTTC.

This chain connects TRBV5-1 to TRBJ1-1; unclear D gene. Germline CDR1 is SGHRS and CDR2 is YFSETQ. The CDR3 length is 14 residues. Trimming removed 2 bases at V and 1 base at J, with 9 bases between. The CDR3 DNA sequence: TGCGCCAGCAGCTTAGATACGGCGAACACTGAAGCTTTCTTT. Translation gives CASSLDTANTEAFF.

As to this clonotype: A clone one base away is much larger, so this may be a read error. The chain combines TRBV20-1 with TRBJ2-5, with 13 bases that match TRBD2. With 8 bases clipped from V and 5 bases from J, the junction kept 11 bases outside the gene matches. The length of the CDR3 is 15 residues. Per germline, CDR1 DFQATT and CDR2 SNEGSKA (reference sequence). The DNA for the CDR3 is TGCAGTACTGGAAGACTAGCGGGGGGAGCGGAGACCCAGTACTTC. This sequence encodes CSTGRLAGGAETQYF.

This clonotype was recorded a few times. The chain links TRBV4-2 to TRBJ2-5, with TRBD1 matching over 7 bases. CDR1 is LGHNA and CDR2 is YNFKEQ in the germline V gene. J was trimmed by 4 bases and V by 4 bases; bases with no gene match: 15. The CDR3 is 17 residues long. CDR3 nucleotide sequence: TGTGCCAGCAGCCCTGCCGGGACCCCCACAGGGGCAGAGACCCAGTACTTC. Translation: CASSPAGTPTGAETQYF.

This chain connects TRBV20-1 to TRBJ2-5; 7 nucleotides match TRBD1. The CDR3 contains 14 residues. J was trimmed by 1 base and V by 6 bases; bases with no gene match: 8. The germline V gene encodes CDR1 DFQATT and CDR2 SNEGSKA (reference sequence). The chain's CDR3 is CSARWDSAQETQYF. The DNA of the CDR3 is TGCAGTGCCCGCTGGGACAGCGCCCAAGAGACCCAGTACTTC.

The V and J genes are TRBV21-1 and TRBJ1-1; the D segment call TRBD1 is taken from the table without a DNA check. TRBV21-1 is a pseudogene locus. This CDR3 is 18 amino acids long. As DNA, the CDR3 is TGTGCCAGCAGCAAAGTATACGGAGGGGGACCCGGGCCCCCTGAAGCTTTCTTT. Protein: CASSKVYGGGPGPPEAFF.

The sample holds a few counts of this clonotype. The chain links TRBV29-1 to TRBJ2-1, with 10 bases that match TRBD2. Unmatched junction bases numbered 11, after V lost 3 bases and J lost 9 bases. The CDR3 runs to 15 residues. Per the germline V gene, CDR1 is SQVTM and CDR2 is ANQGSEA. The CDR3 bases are TGCAGCGTTGAGGGGGGAAGCGGGAGGGATGGTGAGCAGTTCTTC. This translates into CSVEGGSGRDGEQFF.

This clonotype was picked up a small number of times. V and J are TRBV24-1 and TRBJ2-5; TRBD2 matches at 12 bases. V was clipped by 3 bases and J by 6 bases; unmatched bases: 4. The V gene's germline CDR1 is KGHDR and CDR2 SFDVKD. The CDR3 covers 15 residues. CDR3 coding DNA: TGTGCCACCAGTGATCATACTAGCGGGGGGAAGACCCAGTACTTC. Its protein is CATSDHTSGGKTQYF.

CDR3 region: CASSDDRSSGGYTF. DNA for the CDR3: TGTGCCAGCAGTGACGACAGAAGTTCGGGTGGCTACACCTTC. The chain carries TRBV2 and TRBJ1-2; possible D gene TRBD1, 5 bases. The CDR3 covers 14 residues. CDR1 and CDR2 from the germline V gene are SNHLY and FYNNEI. V lost 3 bases to trimming and J lost 7 bases, with 15 bases between them.

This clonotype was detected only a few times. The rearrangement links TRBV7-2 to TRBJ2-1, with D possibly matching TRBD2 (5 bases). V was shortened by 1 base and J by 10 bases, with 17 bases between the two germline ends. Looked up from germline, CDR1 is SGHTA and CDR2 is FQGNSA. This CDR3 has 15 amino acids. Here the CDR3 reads CASSLEATRTREQFF. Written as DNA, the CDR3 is TGTGCCAGCAGCTTAGAGGCGACCCGGACTCGCGAGCAGTTCTTC.

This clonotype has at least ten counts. The CDR3 is CASSVGPAPDTQYF. In nucleotides, the CDR3 is TGTGCCAGCAGCGTAGGCCCCGCGCCAGATACGCAGTATTTT. V and J are TRBV9 and TRBJ2-3; D is uncertain. Trimming took off 0 bases at V and 4 bases at J, with 9 bases between the two ends. The CDR3 covers 14 residues. Looked up from germline, CDR1 is SGDLS and CDR2 is YYNGEE.

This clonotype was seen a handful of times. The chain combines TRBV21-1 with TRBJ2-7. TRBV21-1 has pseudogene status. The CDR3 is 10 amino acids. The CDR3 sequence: CASSSHEQYF. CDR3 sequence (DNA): TGTGCCAGCAGCAGCCACGAGCAGTACTTC.

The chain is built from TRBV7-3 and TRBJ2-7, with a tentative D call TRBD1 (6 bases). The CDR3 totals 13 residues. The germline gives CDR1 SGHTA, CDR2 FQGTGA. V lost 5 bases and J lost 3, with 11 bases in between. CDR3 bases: TGTGCCAGCAGCGCCTACAGGGACTACGAGCAGTACTTC. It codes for CASSAYRDYEQYF.

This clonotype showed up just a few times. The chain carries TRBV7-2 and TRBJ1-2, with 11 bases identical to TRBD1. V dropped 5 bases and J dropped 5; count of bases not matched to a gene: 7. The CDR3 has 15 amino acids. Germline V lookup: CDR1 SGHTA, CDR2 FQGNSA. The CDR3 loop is CASSRPGQGGYGYTF. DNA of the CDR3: TGTGCCAGCAGCAGACCGGGACAGGGGGGTTATGGCTACACCTTC. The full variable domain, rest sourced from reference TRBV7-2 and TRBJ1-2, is GAGVSQSPSNKVTEKGKDVELRCDPISGHTALYWYRQSLGQGLEFLIYFQGNSAPDKSGLPSDRFSAERTGGSVSTLTIQRTQQEDSAVYLCASSRPGQGGYGYTFGSGTRLTVV.